A selection of T cell receptor beta chains follows, all from one sample in a study of blood T cell repertoires in COVID-19. The assay was immunoSEQ multiplex PCR, and TCRdb's table has in-frame clones only and misses some. The sample includes 130,000 or so clones, more than 70% of them seen just once. Sequencing was performed on peripheral blood. The receptors come from a woman aged 60-75 years with acute or convalescent COVID-19. The CDR3 runs from the conserved cysteine through the conserved F or W. D genes are given only for firm matches. Clone size is stated in some rows and not others, as once, few, many or a class when expanded.

d_call clone_size j_call v_call cdr3_nt cdr3_aa
TRBD2 - TRBJ2-3 TRBV24-1 TGTGCCACCAGTGATACCAAGCGGGGGGCTACAGATACGCAGTATTTT CATSDTKRGATDTQYF
TRBD1 - TRBJ2-3 TRBV7-9 TGTGCCAGCAGCTCCCATACGGGACAGGGTATAGATACGCAGTATTTT CASSSHTGQGIDTQYF
- - TRBJ1-1 TRBV27 TGTGCCAGCAGTTTATTTCCAGGCCGCGTGAACACTGAAGCTTTCTTT CASSLFPGRVNTEAFF
- - TRBJ2-7 TRBV7-8 TGTGCCAGCAGCTTATCTAGTCTCCTCGAGCAGTACTTC CASSLSSLLEQYF
TRBD1 - TRBJ1-2 TRBV5-1 TGCGCCAGCAGCCCGGACAGGGGCTATGGCTACACCTTC CASSPDRGYGYTF
- - TRBJ1-2 TRBV3-1/TRBV3-2 TGTGCCAGCAGCCCGCCGGGGAATGGCTACACCTTC CASSPPGNGYTF
- - TRBJ2-3 TRBV19 TGTGCCAGTAGCCGGGCAGGGGCAGCAGATACGCAGTATTTT CASSRAGAADTQYF
- once TRBJ2-2 TRBV7-2 TGTGCCAGCAGCTTAGCCGGAGCCAGGGTTGGGACCGGGGAGCTGTTTTTT CASSLAGARVGTGELFF
- once TRBJ2-4 TRBV28 TGTGCCAGCAGTTTATTAGTGCAGGGAATAGCCAAAAACATTCAGTACTTC CASSLLVQGIAKNIQYF
- - TRBJ1-5 TRBV6-5 TGTGCCAGCAGCCGCGGGCTGTTTAATCAGCCCCAGCATTTT CASSRGLFNQPQHF
TRBD1 once TRBJ2-1 TRBV7-2 TGTGCCAGCAGCGCGAACCGGGACAGGGCCTACAATGAGCAGTTCTTC CASSANRDRAYNEQFF
TRBD2 once TRBJ2-1 TRBV4-1 TGCGCCAGCAGCCCCGTGGGGGGCGGGGGGGCATATGAGCAGTTCTTC CASSPVGGGGAYEQFF
TRBD1 medium-sized TRBJ2-1 TRBV6-4 TGTGCCAGCAGTGACTCACAGGGGGGTAGCAATGAGCAGTTCTTC CASSDSQGGSNEQFF
- once TRBJ1-1 TRBV14 TGTGCCAGCAGCCAAGATCGGGTTTACACTGAAGCTTTCTTT CASSQDRVYTEAFF
- - TRBJ1-3 TRBV7-8 TGTGCCAGCAGCTTAGTATCGGCAGGCCTTGCTGGAAACACCATATATTTT CASSLVSAGLAGNTIYF
- once TRBJ2-2 TRBV19 TGTGCCAGTAGTACGCAGGGCAACACCGGGGAGCTGTTTTTT CASSTQGNTGELFF
TRBD1 - TRBJ1-1 TRBV11-3 TGTGCCAGCAGCCCGAGGGCAGGGGGTTTGAACACTGAAGCTTTCTTT CASSPRAGGLNTEAFF
TRBD2 - TRBJ2-7 TRBV9 TGTGCCAGCAGCCAGGGACTAGCGTTCTCCTACGAGCAGTACTTC CASSQGLAFSYEQYF
TRBD2 - TRBJ2-6 TRBV19 TGTGCCAGTAGTATAAGGCCCGGACTAGCGAGTCTCTCTGGGGCCAACGTCCTGACTTTC CASSIRPGLASLSGANVLTF
TRBD2 - TRBJ2-2 TRBV27 TGTGCCAGCAGCCCTTTAGCGGGGCAGTTCACCGGGGAGCTGTTTTTT CASSPLAGQFTGELFF
- - TRBJ1-3 TRBV5-1 TGCGCCAGCAGCTTAGGGACGGGAGGTGAAAACACCATATATTTT CASSLGTGGENTIYF
- few TRBJ1-4 TRBV12-3/TRBV12-4 TGTGCCAGCAGGGGTTTGGGAGGAGAAAAACTGTTTTTT CASRGLGGEKLFF
- - TRBJ2-1 TRBV27 TGTGCCAGCAGTTACACGGCGGGTTACCACAATGAGCAGTTCTTC CASSYTAGYHNEQFF
- - TRBJ2-1 TRBV11-2 TGTGCCAGCAGCTTAGTTTTACAGGGCTACAATGAGCAGTTCTTC CASSLVLQGYNEQFF
TRBD2 - TRBJ2-5 TRBV6-6 TGTGCCAGCAGGACCGGGGGGTTCGAGACCCAGTACTTC CASRTGGFETQYF
- - TRBJ1-2 TRBV3-1/TRBV3-2 TGTGCCAGCAGCCAATCCCCTTATGGCTACACCTTC CASSQSPYGYTF
- - TRBJ1-1 TRBV4-2 TGTGCCAGCAGCCAAGTGGACTCGAGGAACACTGAAGCTTTCTTT CASSQVDSRNTEAFF
- - TRBJ2-3 TRBV5-6 TGTGCCAGCAGCTTGGGGACAGCTAGCACAGATACGCAGTATTTT CASSLGTASTDTQYF
- - TRBJ2-1 TRBV2 TGTGCCAGCAGACTCGGACAGAACAATGAGCAGTTCTTC CASRLGQNNEQFF
- - TRBJ2-7 TRBV12-2 TGTGCAAGTCGCTTAACCATGACAAATGACTACGAGCAGTACTTC CASRLTMTNDYEQYF
TRBD1 - TRBJ1-6 TRBV5-1 TGCGCCAGCAAGGACAGGGAAAATTCACCCCTCCACTTT CASKDRENSPLHF
TRBD1 - TRBJ2-7 TRBV6-1 TGTGCCAGCAGTGAAGAAGGGACAGGGTACTACGAGCAGTACTTC CASSEEGTGYYEQYF
TRBD2 - TRBJ2-2 TRBV27 TGTGCCAGCGCGGTGCTAGCGGGGGCGACCGGGGAGCTGTTTTTT CASAVLAGATGELFF
TRBD1 - TRBJ2-7 TRBV11-1 TGTGCCAGCAGCTTTGGGACAGGGGCCTACGAGCAGTACTTC CASSFGTGAYEQYF
- - TRBJ1-3 TRBV9 TGTGCCAGCAGCGTAGTCCCCGGGGGGGATAACTCTGGAAACACCATATATTTT CASSVVPGGDNSGNTIYF
- - TRBJ2-7 TRBV11-2 TGTGCCAGCAGCTTCCCCGGGGTGGGAGAGCAGTACTTC CASSFPGVGEQYF
TRBD2 - TRBJ2-1 TRBV10-3 TGTGCCATCAGTGAAGGGACTATAGGGAGGTCCTACAATGAGCAGTTCTTC CAISEGTIGRSYNEQFF
TRBD2 - TRBJ2-7 TRBV7-8 TGTGCCAGCAGCTCGACTAGCGTTCGGGAGCAGTACTTC CASSSTSVREQYF
- - TRBJ2-4 TRBV7-8 TGTGCCAGCAGCTTAGCCGGCAGGGGAGCCAAAAACATTCAGTACTTC CASSLAGRGAKNIQYF